The present T cell receptor beta chain was sequenced within a study of T cells after yellow fever vaccination. Study-wide results and caveats: Clones that expanded after primary vaccination mostly reappeared after the booster (96% CD4, 75% to 90% CD8).

About this clonotype: What it binds is unknown.

The 5'RACE template-switching step produced TCR cDNA and added a universal primer site and UMIs. TCRdb independently ran MiXCR on the 5' RACE reads; one entry per CDR3 protein. The repertoire holds some 400,000 distinct CDR3 sequences, with around a sixth as singletons. Sequenced here: PBMCs, sampled before the yellow fever booster vaccination. The source is a young man who received the YFV17D yellow fever vaccine.

The CDR3 DNA sequence: TGCGCCAGCAGCCCAGCGGGGGGGCGGGATACGCAGTATTTT. As protein: CASSPAGGRDTQYF. V and J are TRBV4-1 and TRBJ2-3; the match to TRBD2 covers 10 bases. Trimming at V came to 4 bases and at J to 6 bases, leaving 4 bases not matched to a gene. The CDR3 spans 14 residues. The germline CDR1 and CDR2 sequences are MGHRA and YSYEKL.